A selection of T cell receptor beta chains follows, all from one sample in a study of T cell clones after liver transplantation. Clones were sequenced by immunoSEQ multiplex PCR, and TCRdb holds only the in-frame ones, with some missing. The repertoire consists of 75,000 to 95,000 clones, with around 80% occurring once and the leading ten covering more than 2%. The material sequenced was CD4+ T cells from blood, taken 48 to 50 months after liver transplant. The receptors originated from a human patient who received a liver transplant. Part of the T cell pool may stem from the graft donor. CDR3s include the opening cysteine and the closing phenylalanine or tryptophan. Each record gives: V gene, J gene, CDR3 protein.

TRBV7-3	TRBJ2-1	CASSLILQGANEQFF
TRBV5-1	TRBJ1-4	CASSLDGDTNEKLFF
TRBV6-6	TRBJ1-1	CASSYPTFGGNTEAFF
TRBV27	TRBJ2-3	CASSSPGTSGGTDTQYF
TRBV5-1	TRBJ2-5	CASSPTETQYF
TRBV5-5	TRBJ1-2	CASSLEGQSSDGYTF
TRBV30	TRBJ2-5	CAWIMWGSGETQYF
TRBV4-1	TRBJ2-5	CASSRLVQETQYF
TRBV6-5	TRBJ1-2	CASTDQGKGYTF
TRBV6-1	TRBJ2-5	CASSVTDQETQYF
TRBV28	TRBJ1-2	CASNFSDRRGYTF
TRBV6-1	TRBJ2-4	CASSEGQGVLAKNIQYF
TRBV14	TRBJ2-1	CASSQGTYNEQFF
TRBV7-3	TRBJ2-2	CASSSDGDSTGELFF
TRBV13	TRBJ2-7	CASSLEERGVQYF
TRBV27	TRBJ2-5	CARRDRGSNRFQETQYF
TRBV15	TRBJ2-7	CATSRALSPYEQYF
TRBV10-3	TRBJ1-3	CAISAEGLSSGNTIYF
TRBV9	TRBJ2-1	CASSPRSGSNEQFF
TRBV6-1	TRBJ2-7	CASSQNSGDYEQYF
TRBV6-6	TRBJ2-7	CASRQGSRIEQYF
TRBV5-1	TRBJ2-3	CASSLGWGLAASSTDTQYF
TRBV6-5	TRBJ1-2	CASSYGRSNYGYTF
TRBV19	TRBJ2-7	CASRNLNRDEQYF
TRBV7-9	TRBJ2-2	CASQGAKSGELFF
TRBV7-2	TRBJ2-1	CASSTHSLGGLAPHEQFF
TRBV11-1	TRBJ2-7	CASSGRQGPYEQYF
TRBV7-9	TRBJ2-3	CASSLDPYTQYF
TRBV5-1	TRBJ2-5	CASSQQEPYRETQYF
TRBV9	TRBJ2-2	CASSLDKPRLPGELFF
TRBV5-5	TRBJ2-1	CASSLYGDHEQFF
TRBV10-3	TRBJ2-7	CAISESTTHHSYEQYF
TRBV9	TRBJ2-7	CASSASGTSSYEQYF
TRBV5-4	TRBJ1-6	CASSPMDRAYNSPLHF
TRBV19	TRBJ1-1	CASSRRGQGATEAFF
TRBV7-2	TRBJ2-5	CASSPQTGGQETQYF
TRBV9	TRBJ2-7	CASSVREGLEQYF
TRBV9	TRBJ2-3	CASSLQGFRTDTQYF
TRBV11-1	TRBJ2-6	CASSPGWGQSGANVLTF
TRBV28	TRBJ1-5	CASRRGGSNQPQHF
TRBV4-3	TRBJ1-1	CASSQDGSGNTEAFF
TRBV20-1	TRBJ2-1	CSAPSGNEQFF
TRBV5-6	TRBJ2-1	CASSLAAGIYNEQFF
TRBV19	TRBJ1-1	CASRIWAAGSGNTEAFF
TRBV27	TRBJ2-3	CASSQLAASTDTQYF
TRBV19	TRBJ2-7	CASRSLQGTYEQYF